Each of the 11 T cell receptor beta chains below was sequenced from the same sample in a study of Ad26.COV2.S vaccination and SARS-CoV-2 variants. Specified treatment: about 20 received Ad26.COV2.S at low or high dose, single or two shots; roughly five received placebo; per-sample allocation not given. Samples analyzed were those drawn on day 63 after the first vaccine or placebo injection. Assay: immunoSEQ multiplex PCR; the TCRdb copy retains only in-frame clones and omits some. The top ten hold 1.5% to 2% of the sample, which has around 400,000 clones, around nine tenths seen once. This sample comprised peripheral blood, obtained in a trial of Ad26.COV2.S vaccine versus placebo. The receptors derive from a person aged 18-60 years who received the Ad26.COV2.S COVID-19 vaccine or a placebo.

The chain links TRBV3-1 (or the pseudogene TRBV3-2) to TRBJ2-7; unclear D gene. Looked up from germline, CDR1 is LGHDT and CDR2 is YNNKEL (reference sequence). V was cut by 0 bases and J by 3 bases, with 15 bases left in between. The CDR3 has 16 amino acids. CDR3 nucleotides: TGTGCCAGCAGCCAAGACCTTTCTTCGGGCAGCTACGAGCAGTACTTC. It is translated as CASSQDLSSGSYEQYF.

This chain joins TRBV6-4 and TRBJ1-2; D is perhaps TRBD1 (5 bases). Trimming left V 0 bases short and J 8 bases short, with 10 bases between. This CDR3 has 13 amino acids. The germline CDR1 and CDR2 sequences are MRHNA and SNTAGT. CDR3 in DNA: TGTGCCAGCAGTGACTCGGGGGGAGTGGGCTACACCTTC. The encoded protein is CASSDSGGVGYTF.

The chain links TRBV5-1 to TRBJ2-5; TRBD1 matches at 8 bases. Germline trimming cut 4 bases from V and 2 bases from J; bases unmatched to any gene: 1. The germline V gene encodes CDR1 SGHRS and CDR2 YFSETQ. This CDR3 has 13 residues. The CDR3 loop is CASSGDRQETQYF. The CDR3 coding sequence is TGCGCCAGCAGCGGGGACAGGCAAGAGACCCAGTACTTC.

The chain recombines TRBV4-1 with TRBJ1-5; no clear D. Germline V gene sequence: CDR1 MGHRA, CDR2 YSYEKL. CDR3 length: 15 residues. The V end was cut by 7 bases, the J end by 1 base, with 14 bases between. This CDR3 reads CASTKTRSSNQPQHF. The CDR3 DNA is TGCGCCAGCACCAAAACCAGGAGCAGCAATCAGCCCCAGCATTTT.

The chain uses TRBV27 and TRBJ2-1; 13 bases are a match to TRBD2. The CDR3 totals 16 residues. J gave up 6 bases and V 5 bases, and 7 bases lay outside the gene matches. The germline CDR1 and CDR2 sequences are MNHEY and SMNVEV (reference sequence). The CDR3 spells CASSTHGLAGVNEQFF. The CDR3 bases are TGTGCCAGCAGTACCCATGGACTAGCGGGGGTCAATGAGCAGTTCTTC.

The genes are TRBV19 and TRBJ2-1; D ambiguous. The length of the CDR3 is 14 residues. Germline V gene lookup returns CDR1 LNHDA and CDR2 SQIVND (reference sequence). The ends were cut back, 3 bases at V and 6 bases at J, with 12 bases in the middle. CDR3 coding DNA: TGTGCCAGTAGTATCCCAGGTCCCTTCAATGAGCAGTTCTTC. The encoded protein is CASSIPGPFNEQFF.

For the CDR3, the DNA is TGCGCCAGCAGTGAAGGGCTAGCGGGAGGGCAGGGAACGCAGTATTTT. Amino acid sequence: CASSEGLAGGQGTQYF. The rearrangement joins TRBV10-1 to TRBJ2-3; 12 positions agree with TRBD2. V trimming: 3 bases; J trimming: 9 bases; junction bases outside the gene matches: 10. Germline V gene sequence: CDR1 WNHNN, CDR2 SYGVQD (reference sequence). The length of the CDR3 is 16 residues.

The chain uses TRBV4-1 and TRBJ2-7; perhaps TRBD1 as D (6 bases). The CDR3 has 15 residues. V lost 0 bases, J lost 7 bases, and 16 bases lay in between. CDR1 and CDR2 from the germline V gene are MGHRA and YSYEKL. CDR3 amino acids: CASSQERTGPVEQYF. CDR3 coding DNA: TGCGCCAGCAGCCAAGAAAGAACAGGGCCGGTAGAGCAGTACTTC.

This clone was seen only once. The rearrangement links TRBV19 to TRBJ1-1; D is unresolved. The CDR3 covers 14 residues. The germline V gene encodes CDR1 LNHDA and CDR2 SQIVND (reference sequence). The V gene lost 1 base and the J gene lost 4 bases, with 10 bases spanning the gap. CDR3 coding DNA: TGTGCCAGTAGTATAGCGGTCCGGGGCACTGAAGCTTTCTTT. This codes for CASSIAVRGTEAFF.

The CDR3 protein is CASSFGGGYTF. CDR3 in DNA: TGTGCCAGCAGCTTTGGGGGAGGCTACACCTTC. The chain joins TRBV14 to TRBJ1-2; the D gene is possibly TRBD1 (5 bases). V was shortened by 5 bases and J by 8 bases, with 9 bases between the two germline ends. Germline CDR1 SGHDN, CDR2 FVKESK. The CDR3 has 11 residues.

The V gene is TRBV7-2, the J gene TRBJ2-7; maybe TRBD1 (6 bases). The CDR3 covers 16 residues. Trimming cost V 1 base and J 4 bases, with 17 bases left between them. Germline V gene lookup returns CDR1 SGHTA and CDR2 FQGNSA. The CDR3 nucleotides read TGTGCCAGCAGCTTAGATGTTCGGCAGGGGATGTACGAGCAGTACTTC. Translating gives CASSLDVRQGMYEQYF.